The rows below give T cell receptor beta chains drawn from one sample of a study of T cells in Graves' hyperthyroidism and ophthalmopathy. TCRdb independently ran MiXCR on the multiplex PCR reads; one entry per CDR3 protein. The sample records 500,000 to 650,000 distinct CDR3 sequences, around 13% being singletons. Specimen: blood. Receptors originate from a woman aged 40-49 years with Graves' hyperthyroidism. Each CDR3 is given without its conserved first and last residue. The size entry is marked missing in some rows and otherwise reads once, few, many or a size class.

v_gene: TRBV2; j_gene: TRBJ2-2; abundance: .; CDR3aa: ATKQGETGELF
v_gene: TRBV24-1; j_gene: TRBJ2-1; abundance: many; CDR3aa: ATSDPGQGYNEQF
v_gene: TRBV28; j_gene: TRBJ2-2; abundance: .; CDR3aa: ASSGTGRASTGELF
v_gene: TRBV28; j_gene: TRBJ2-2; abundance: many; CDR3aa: ASRGGRGPGELF
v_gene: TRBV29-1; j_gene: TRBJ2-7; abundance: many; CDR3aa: SAIQVSKQGGVYEQY
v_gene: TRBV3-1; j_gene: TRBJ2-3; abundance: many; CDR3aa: ASSLDRGSYDTQY
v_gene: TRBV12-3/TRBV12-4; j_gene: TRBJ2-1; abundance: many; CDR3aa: ASIHGTSGRANEQF
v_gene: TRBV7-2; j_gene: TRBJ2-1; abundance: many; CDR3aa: ASSLAGLAGVNNEQF
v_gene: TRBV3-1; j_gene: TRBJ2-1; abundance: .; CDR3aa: ASSQSRNEQF
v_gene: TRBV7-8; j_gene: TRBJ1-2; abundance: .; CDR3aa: ASSEAGTVGYT
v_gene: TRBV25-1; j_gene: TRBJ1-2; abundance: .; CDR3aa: ASSEFGRDNYGYT
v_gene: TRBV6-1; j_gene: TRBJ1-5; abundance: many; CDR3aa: ATRAGNQPQH
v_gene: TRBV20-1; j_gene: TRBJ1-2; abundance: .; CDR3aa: SASFLYGYT
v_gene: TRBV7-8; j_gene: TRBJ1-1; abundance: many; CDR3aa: ASKPPGIENTEAF
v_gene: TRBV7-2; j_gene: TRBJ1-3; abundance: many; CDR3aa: ASSLVGNTIY
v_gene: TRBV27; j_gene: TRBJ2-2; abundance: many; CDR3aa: ASINRKRNTGELF
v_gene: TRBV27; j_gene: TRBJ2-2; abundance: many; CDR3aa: ASSLSGQGANTGELF
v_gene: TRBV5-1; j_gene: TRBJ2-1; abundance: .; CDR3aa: ASSLGQGQSSYNEQF
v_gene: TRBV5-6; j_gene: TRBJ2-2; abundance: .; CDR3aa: ASSLEFPGELF
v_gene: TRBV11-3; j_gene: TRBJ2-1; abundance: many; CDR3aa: ASSLGQSSYNEQF
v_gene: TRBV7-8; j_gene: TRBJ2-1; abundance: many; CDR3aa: ASSPRTSGGKAYNEQF
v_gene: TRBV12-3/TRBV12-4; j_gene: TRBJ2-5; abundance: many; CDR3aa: ASSVSGRRSETQY
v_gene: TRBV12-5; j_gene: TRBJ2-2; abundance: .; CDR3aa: ASGLVWDRATGELF
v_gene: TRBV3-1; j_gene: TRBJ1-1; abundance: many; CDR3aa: ASSQKGAGSTEAF
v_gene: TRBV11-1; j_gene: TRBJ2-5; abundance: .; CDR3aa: ASSRQSGRNQETQY
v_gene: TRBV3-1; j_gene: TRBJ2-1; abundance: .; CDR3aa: ASSGTGGLAGGPGEQF
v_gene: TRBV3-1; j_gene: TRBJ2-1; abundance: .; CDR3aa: ASSQEKAMSSYNEQF
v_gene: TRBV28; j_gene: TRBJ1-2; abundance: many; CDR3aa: ASSLPDTSRGYT
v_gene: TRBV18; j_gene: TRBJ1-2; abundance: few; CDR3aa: ASSPPGSANVGYT
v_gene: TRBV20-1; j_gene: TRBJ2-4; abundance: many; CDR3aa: SANLPGSAKNIQY
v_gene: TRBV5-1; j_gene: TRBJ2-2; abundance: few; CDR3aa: ASSLSGQATNTGELF
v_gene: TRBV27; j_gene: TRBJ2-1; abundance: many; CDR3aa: ASSLQGAYNEQF
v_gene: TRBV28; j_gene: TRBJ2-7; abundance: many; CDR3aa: ASRFGQGGIYEQY
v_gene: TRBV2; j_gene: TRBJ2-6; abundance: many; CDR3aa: ASSVGANVLT
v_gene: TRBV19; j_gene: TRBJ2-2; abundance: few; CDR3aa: ATSGTGYTGELF
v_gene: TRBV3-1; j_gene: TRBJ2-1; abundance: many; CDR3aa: ASSRGILGNEQF
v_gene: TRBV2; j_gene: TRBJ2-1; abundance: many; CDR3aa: ASSASGSGVEQF
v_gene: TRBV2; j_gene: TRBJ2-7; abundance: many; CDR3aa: ASSDIRGMRYEQY
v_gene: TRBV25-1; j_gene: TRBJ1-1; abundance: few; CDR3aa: ASSVPGGATEAF
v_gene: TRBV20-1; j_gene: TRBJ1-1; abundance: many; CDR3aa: SARAGTANTEAF
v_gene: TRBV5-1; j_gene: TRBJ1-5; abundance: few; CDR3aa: ASSLDGGLGQPQH
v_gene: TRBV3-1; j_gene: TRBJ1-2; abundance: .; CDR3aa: ASSQVRQGKGYT
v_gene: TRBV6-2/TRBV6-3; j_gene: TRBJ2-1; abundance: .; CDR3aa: ASSYPLGNEQF
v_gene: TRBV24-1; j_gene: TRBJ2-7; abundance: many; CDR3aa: ATSDARGPAEQY
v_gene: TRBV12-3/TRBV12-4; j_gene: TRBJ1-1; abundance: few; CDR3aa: ASARGDNTEAF
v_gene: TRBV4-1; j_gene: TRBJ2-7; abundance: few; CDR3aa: ASSQGFSGGPYEQY
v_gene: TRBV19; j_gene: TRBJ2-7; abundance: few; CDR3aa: ASSTREWDQQY
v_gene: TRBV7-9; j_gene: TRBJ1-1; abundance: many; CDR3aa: ASSPRGENTEAF
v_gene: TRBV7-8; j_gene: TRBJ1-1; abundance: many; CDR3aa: ASSLALGWNTEAF